This T cell receptor beta chain was identified during a study of cytomegalovirus exposure and HLA in healthy donors. The PCR ran on 60 Vbeta and 13 Jbeta primers. Clones were sequenced by immunoSEQ multiplex PCR, and TCRdb holds only the in-frame ones, with some missing. The table includes 150,000 to 200,000 clones, 77% detected once. The CDR3 sequence is 15 residues long. Germline CDR1 is PRHDT and CDR2 is FYEKMQ (reference sequence). V lost 5 bases and J lost 4, with 15 bases in between. This receptor was identified in a woman in her twenties or thirties in good health and CMV-seropositive. Sample: PBMCs. The V call is TRBV13, the J call TRBJ2-1; D is perhaps TRBD2 (6 bases). CDR3 protein: CASSPDYRSYNEQFF. The CDR3 nucleotides are TGTGCCAGCAGCCCGGACTATAGGTCTTACAATGAGCAGTTCTTC.